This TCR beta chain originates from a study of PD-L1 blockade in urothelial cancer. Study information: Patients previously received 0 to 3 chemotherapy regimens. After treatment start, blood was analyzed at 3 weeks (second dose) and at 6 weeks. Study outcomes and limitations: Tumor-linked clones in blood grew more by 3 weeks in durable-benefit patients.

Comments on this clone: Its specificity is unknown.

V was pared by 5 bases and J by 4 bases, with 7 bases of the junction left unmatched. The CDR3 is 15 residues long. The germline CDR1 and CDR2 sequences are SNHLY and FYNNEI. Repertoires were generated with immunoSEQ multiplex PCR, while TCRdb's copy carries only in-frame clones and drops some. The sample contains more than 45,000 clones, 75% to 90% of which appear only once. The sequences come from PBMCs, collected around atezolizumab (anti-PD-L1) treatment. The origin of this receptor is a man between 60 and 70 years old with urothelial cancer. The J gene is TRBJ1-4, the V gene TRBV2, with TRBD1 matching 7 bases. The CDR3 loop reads CASSLQGWGNEKLFF. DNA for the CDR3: TGTGCCAGCAGTTTACAGGGGTGGGGTAATGAAAAACTGTTTTTT. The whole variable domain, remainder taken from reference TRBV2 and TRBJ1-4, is EPEVTQTPSHQVTQMGQEVILRCVPISNHLYFYWYRQILGQKVEFLVSFYNNEISEKSEIFDDQFSVERPDGSNFTLKIRSTKLEDSAMYFCASSLQGWGNEKLFFGSGTQLSVL.